This TCR beta chain was retrieved from a study of OX40 agonist ivuxolimab in advanced cancers. Some background on the complete study: Ivuxolimab, which targeted the costimulatory receptor OX40 (CD134), was an agonistic, fully human IgG2 monoclonal antibody. Patients were allowed to have had prior anti-PD-1, anti-PD-L1 or anti-CTLA-4 therapy, and around two fifths of the dose-escalation patients had been treated with checkpoint inhibitors. In the dose-escalation cohort, roughly four fifths of patients were male, and the mean age was approximately 60 years, with a range of roughly 20 to 79. Intravenous ivuxolimab was administered to patients every 2 weeks at six dose levels: 0.01, 0.1, 0.3, 1.5, 3 and 10 mg/kg. The point of sequencing TCRbeta in the periphery was to test whether ivuxolimab changed TCR sequence diversity and drove clonal T-cell expansion. Partial responses were achieved by three dose-escalation patients, of whom one had hepatocellular carcinoma and two had cutaneous melanoma. The paper reports the monotherapy dose-escalation portion (N of about 52 patients) of the phase I ivuxolimab trial. Of the 50 or so patients in dose escalation, some 20 had hepatocellular carcinoma, some 15 had melanoma, 9 had renal cell carcinoma and 9 had head and neck cancer. What the work shows at the level of the full study, not this receptor alone: At doses from 0.1 to 3.0 mg/kg, clonal expansion was seen in both CD4+ and CD8+ blood T cells between baseline and week 6. In partial responders in the 0.1-3.0 mg/kg groups, normalized peripheral clonal expansion was found to be among the lowest, especially among CD8+ T cells. On average, CD8+ T cells showed more expanded clones than CD4+ T cells after ivuxolimab. Antigen specificity was not determined for the clonally expanded peripheral T cells. Low levels of normalized T-cell clonal expansion were also seen in some nonresponding patients.

Genomic DNA was isolated from the sorted cells so that the TCRbeta CDR3 region could be sequenced. The immunoSEQ Assay was used to sequence the TCRbeta CDR3 regions. TCRdb obtained this table from immuneACCESS and retained in-frame rearrangements with V and J assigned. These tables miss some clones; where compared with another copy, unresolved V genes account for less than half of the shortfall, and the remainder is unexplained. The sample data list around 60,000 clones, and 70% to 85% of these were observed just once. The top ten hold 2.4% of the sample. On this clone itself: Its antigen is not yet known. No base quality values were provided; no much bigger clone lies one nucleotide off.

Reading from cysteine to phenylalanine, the CDR3 counts 13 amino acids. CDR3 DNA is the only sequence kept; it has 39 bases, read in frame from the first base. Trimming takes 4 bases from V and 0 bases from J, and the germline ends sit 6 bases apart. Looking up the germline V gene yields CDR1 MGHDK and CDR2 SYGVNS. Patients with autoimmune disease history or receiving systemic immunosuppression were excluded from the trial. Peripheral blood for TCR sequencing was drawn from every dose cohort at baseline, at cycle 4 day 1 and at cycle 7 day 1. Samples came from an open-label, multicenter, first-in-human phase I dose-escalation trial of ivuxolimab. Adults with locally advanced or metastatic head and neck squamous cell, hepatocellular, melanoma or renal cell carcinoma were enrolled in the trial. Before TCR sequencing, CD4+ T cells and CD8+ T cells were sorted from peripheral blood as separate populations.

The source was CD4+ or CD8+ T cells sorted from blood, collected in a trial of the OX40 agonist ivuxolimab. The TCR originated in an adult with an advanced solid tumor such as melanoma, head and neck, liver or kidney cancer. The rearrangement joined TRBV25-1 to TRBJ1-1, with the D segment identity uncertain. The CDR3 reads CASSAGLNTEAFF. The base sequence is TGTGCCAGCAGTGCCGGATTGAACACTGAAGCTTTCTTT.